This paragraph reports one T cell receptor (beta chain). Antigen: not known. Using its own MiXCR run on the 5' RACE reads, TCRdb lists one record per CDR3 protein. This sample has 250,000 to 300,000 distinct CDR3 sequences, with around 15% found just once. The data derive from a study of T-cell memory formation after mild COVID-19. Whole-study findings and limits: The authors did not confirm SARS-CoV-2 specificity of second-wave clones peaking day 37.

CDR3 length: 14 amino acids. V lost 2 bases, J lost 9 bases, and 14 bases lay in between. Germline V gene sequence: CDR1 SNHLY, CDR2 FYNNEI. Sequenced sample: PBMCs or a T cell subset sorted from them (not recorded which). The TCR was taken from a man younger than 30 who had mild COVID-19 (a few samples of this study predate the infection). Cell type and time point are not known. V usage is TRBV2 and J usage is TRBJ2-1, with D perhaps matching TRBD1 (5 bases). CDR3 region: CASSEYQGHLEQFF. DNA of the CDR3: TGTGCCAGCAGTGAATACCAGGGCCATCTTGAGCAGTTCTTC.